The 21 T cell receptor beta chains below come from one sample, sequenced in a study of T cell responses to AZD1222 COVID-19 vaccine. The data were produced by immunoSEQ multiplex PCR, yet TCRdb's version contains in-frame clones alone and is incomplete. The table lists some 150,000 clones, roughly nine tenths of them singletons. The sample consisted of peripheral blood, taken 28 days after the second AZD1222 dose. The receptors come from an adult who received the AZD1222 COVID-19 vaccine.

V gene TRBV29-1 combines with J gene TRBJ2-2, with D maybe TRBD2 (5 bases). The germline V and J ends were trimmed by 6 bases and 5 bases, with 7 bases remaining between them. Germline CDR1 reads SQVTM; CDR2 reads ANQGSEA. CDR3 size: 11 residues. CDR3 protein: CSVRVTGELFF. The CDR3 DNA sequence: TGCAGCGTGAGGGTGACCGGGGAGCTGTTTTTT.

This chain connects TRBV7-2 to TRBJ2-1; D unclear. The CDR3 is 16 amino acids. The V and J ends lost 5 bases and 7 bases respectively, with 21 bases between them. Germline lookup yields CDR1 SGHTA and CDR2 FQGNSA. The chain's CDR3 is CASSMDPISSPNEQFF. DNA of the CDR3: TGTGCCAGCAGCATGGACCCAATATCCTCTCCGAATGAGCAGTTCTTC.

The rearrangement uses TRBV19 and TRBJ1-2; no clear D. The germline V gene has CDR1 LNHDA and CDR2 SQIVND (reference sequence). The CDR3 has 14 amino acids. Trimming shortened V by 3 bases and J by 8 bases, and 16 bases separated the two germline ends. In DNA form, the CDR3 reads TGTGCCAGTAGTATGTGGGAGGGCCTTGAGGGCTACACCTTC. Protein: CASSMWEGLEGYTF.

This clone came up once. The CDR3 nucleotides read TGTGCCAGCAGCCAAAGATGGGGTCCCAACACTGAAGCTTTCTTT. This gives the protein CASSQRWGPNTEAFF. The J gene is TRBJ1-1, the V gene TRBV14; D is unclear. The germline V gene has CDR1 SGHDN and CDR2 FVKESK. The V end was cut by 2 bases, the J end by 2 bases, with 12 bases between. The CDR3 length is 15 residues.

The chain links TRBV4-2 to TRBJ2-7, with 11 bases fitting TRBD2. The CDR3 is 16 amino acids. Trimming cost V 1 base and J 4 bases; bases outside gene matches: 6. Germline V lookup: CDR1 LGHNA, CDR2 YNFKEQ. CDR3 coding DNA: TGTGCCAGCAGCCAAGGGTCGGCTAGCGGGAGGTACGAGCAGTACTTC. Translating it yields CASSQGSASGRYEQYF.

The chain carries TRBV6-5 and TRBJ2-2; no reliable D call. Trimming shortened V by 0 bases and J by 5 bases, and 13 bases separated the two germline ends. This CDR3 has 16 amino acids. Germline lookup yields CDR1 MNHEY and CDR2 SVGAGI. In nucleotides, the CDR3 is TGTGCCAGCAGTTACTCTAGACGAGGTCAAACCGGGGAGCTGTTTTTT. Protein sequence: CASSYSRRGQTGELFF.

V usage is TRBV27 and J usage is TRBJ1-1; D gene unclear. This CDR3 spans 13 amino acids. Looked up from germline, CDR1 is MNHEY and CDR2 is SMNVEV (reference sequence). Trimming took 4 bases from V and 3 from J, leaving 9 bases between them. DNA of the CDR3: TGTGCCAGCAGTTCCCTGCGGTACACTGAAGCTTTCTTT. The encoded protein is CASSSLRYTEAFF.

This chain uses TRBV7-9 with TRBJ1-1; D remains unclear. Looked up from germline, CDR1 is SEHNR and CDR2 is FQNEAQ (reference sequence). V was clipped by 3 bases and J by 0 bases, with 8 bases between them. The CDR3 runs 14 residues. CDR3 protein: CASSFAAMNTEAFF. CDR3 DNA sequence: TGTGCCAGCAGCTTCGCAGCAATGAACACTGAAGCTTTCTTT.

The chain links TRBV4-3 to TRBJ1-3, with a weak D call TRBD1 (6 bases). From germline, CDR1 is LGHNA and CDR2 YSLEER. CDR3 size: 17 residues. Trimming removed 0 bases from V and 2 bases from J, with 14 bases in between. The CDR3 spells CASSQERMGGTGNTIYF. The CDR3 nucleotides are TGCGCCAGCAGCCAAGAGAGGATGGGGGGCACTGGAAACACCATATATTTT.

The rearrangement links TRBV11-2 to TRBJ1-1; the D is unclear. V lost 3 bases and J lost 6, with 17 bases in between. This CDR3 contains 15 residues. CDR1 is SGHAT, CDR2 FQNNGV, per germline. The CDR3 nucleotides are TGTGCCAGCAGCTTTGACACCTTGGTTGGCGCTGAAGCTTTCTTT. Residues: CASSFDTLVGAEAFF.

Concerning this clone: A single base separates this from a much larger clone, so it may be a read error. This chain links TRBV6-2 or TRBV6-3 with TRBJ1-5, with a tentative D call TRBD1 (6 bases). Germline lookup yields CDR1 MNHEY and CDR2 SVGEGT. The CDR3 consists of 13 residues. CDR3 sequence reads: CTSNPGENQPQHF. The CDR3 DNA reads TGTACCAGCAACCCAGGGGAAAATCAGCCCCAGCATTTT.

The genes are TRBV4-1 and TRBJ2-1; 9 bases are shared with TRBD1. The length of the CDR3 is 16 residues. V shed 4 bases, J shed 4 bases, and the junction held 8 bases outside the gene matches. Germline lookup yields CDR1 MGHRA and CDR2 YSYEKL. CDR3 DNA sequence: TGCGCCAGCAGCCCCCTGGGACAGGGAGCGTACAATGAGCAGTTCTTC. As protein: CASSPLGQGAYNEQFF.

The genes are TRBV12-5 and TRBJ1-1; D gene uncertain. The germline gives CDR1 LGHNT, CDR2 FRNRAP. The CDR3 runs 13 residues. Trimming stripped 3 bases from V and 1 base from J, with 6 bases between. As DNA, the CDR3 is TGTGCTAGTGGTTTATCAGCGAACACTGAAGCTTTCTTT. Translation gives CASGLSANTEAFF.

The genes are TRBV7-9 and TRBJ1-3; D is unclear. V was trimmed by 5 bases and J by 5 bases, leaving 10 bases between them. Germline V gene sequence: CDR1 SEHNR, CDR2 FQNEAQ (reference sequence). The CDR3 spans 13 residues. The DNA of the CDR3 is TGTGCCAGCAGCATGGACCCCCGAAACACCATATATTTT. Its translation: CASSMDPRNTIYF.

The chain employs TRBV18 and TRBJ2-7; 10 bases fit TRBD2. Germline V CDR1 and CDR2: KGHSH, LQKENI. Losses at the gene ends were 3 bases for V and 0 bases for J; bases not matched to a gene: 2. The CDR3 is 15 amino acids. The CDR3 coding sequence is TGTGCCAGCTCACCGTCTAGCGGGAGCTCCTACGAGCAGTACTTC. Residues: CASSPSSGSSYEQYF.

This clone was detected only once. The chain links TRBV6-1 to TRBJ2-2; a possible D gene is TRBD2 (6 bases). Germline V gene lookup returns CDR1 MNHNS and CDR2 SASEGT. V lost 2 bases, J lost 1 base, and 11 bases lay in between. CDR3 length equals 16 residues. The CDR3 nucleotides are TGTGCCAGCAGTGAAAGGCAGGGACTGAACACCGGGGAGCTGTTTTTT. This translates into CASSERQGLNTGELFF.

This clone was observed a single time. The J gene is TRBJ1-6, the V gene TRBV18, with D possibly matching TRBD1 (6 bases). Germline-derived CDR1 and CDR2 are KGHSH and LQKENI. The CDR3 runs to 15 residues. Between the trimmed V and J ends, which lost 6 bases and 7 bases, there was a span of 16 bases. For the CDR3, the DNA is TGTGCCAGCTCCCCCTCAACAGGGTCGAATTCACCCCTCCACTTT. It specifies CASSPSTGSNSPLHF.

This clone was detected only once. The rearrangement links TRBV2 to TRBJ1-5, with 12 bases fitting TRBD1. Germline values: CDR1 SNHLY, CDR2 FYNNEI. The CDR3 is 14 amino acids. V lost 6 bases to trimming and J lost 5 bases; unmatched junction nucleotides: 2. As DNA, the CDR3 is TGTGCCAGCAGGGGGACAGGGGGCGATCAGCCCCAGCATTTT. Translated, it gives CASRGTGGDQPQHF.

The rearrangement joins TRBV3-1 (or the pseudogene TRBV3-2) to TRBJ1-4; a possible D gene is TRBD1 (6 bases). The CDR3 length is 15 residues. Between the trimmed V and J ends, which lost 1 base and 4 bases, there was a span of 10 bases. Germline lookup yields CDR1 LGHDT and CDR2 YNNKEL (reference sequence). CDR3 in amino acids: CASSQVPDSNEKLFF. CDR3 in DNA: TGTGCCAGCAGCCAAGTACCGGACAGTAATGAAAAACTGTTTTTT.

V is TRBV19 and J is TRBJ2-5, with D perhaps matching TRBD1 (6 bases). This CDR3 has 14 amino acids. Trimming took off 8 bases at V and 0 bases at J, with 13 bases between the two ends. Germline V gene data show CDR1 as LNHDA and CDR2 as SQIVND (reference sequence). DNA of the CDR3: TGTGCCAGTCCTATAGACAGGCACCAAGAGACCCAGTACTTC. Amino acids: CASPIDRHQETQYF.

The chain recombines TRBV9 with TRBJ1-1; D not certain. Germline loops: CDR1 SGDLS, CDR2 YYNGEE. The CDR3 totals 11 residues. The germline V and J ends were trimmed by 0 bases and 6 bases, with 3 bases remaining between them. CDR3 sequence reads: CASSVGAEAFF. DNA of the CDR3: TGTGCCAGCAGCGTAGGGGCTGAAGCTTTCTTT. The whole variable domain, filled in from reference TRBV9 and TRBJ1-1, reads DSGVTQTPKHLITATGQRVTLRCSPRSGDLSVYWYQQSLDQGLQFLIQYYNGEERAKGNILERFSAQQFPDLHSELNLSSLELGDSALYFCASSVGAEAFFGQGTRLTVV.